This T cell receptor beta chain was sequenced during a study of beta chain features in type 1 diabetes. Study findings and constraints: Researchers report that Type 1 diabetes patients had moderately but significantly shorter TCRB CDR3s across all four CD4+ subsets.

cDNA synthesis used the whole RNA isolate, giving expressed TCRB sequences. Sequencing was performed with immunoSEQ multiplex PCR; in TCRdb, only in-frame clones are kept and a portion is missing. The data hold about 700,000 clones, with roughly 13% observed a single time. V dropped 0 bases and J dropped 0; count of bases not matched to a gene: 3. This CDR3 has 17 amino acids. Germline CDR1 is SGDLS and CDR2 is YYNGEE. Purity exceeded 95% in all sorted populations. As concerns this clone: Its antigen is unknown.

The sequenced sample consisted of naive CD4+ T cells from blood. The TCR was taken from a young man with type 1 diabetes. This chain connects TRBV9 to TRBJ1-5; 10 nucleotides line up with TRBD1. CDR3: CASSVGQGAYSNQPQHF. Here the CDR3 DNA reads TGTGCCAGCAGCGTAGGACAGGGGGCATATAGCAATCAGCCCCAGCATTTT. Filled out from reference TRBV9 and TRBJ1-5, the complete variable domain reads DSGVTQTPKHLITATGQRVTLRCSPRSGDLSVYWYQQSLDQGLQFLIQYYNGEERAKGNILERFSAQQFPDLHSELNLSSLELGDSALYFCASSVGQGAYSNQPQHFGDGTRLSIL.